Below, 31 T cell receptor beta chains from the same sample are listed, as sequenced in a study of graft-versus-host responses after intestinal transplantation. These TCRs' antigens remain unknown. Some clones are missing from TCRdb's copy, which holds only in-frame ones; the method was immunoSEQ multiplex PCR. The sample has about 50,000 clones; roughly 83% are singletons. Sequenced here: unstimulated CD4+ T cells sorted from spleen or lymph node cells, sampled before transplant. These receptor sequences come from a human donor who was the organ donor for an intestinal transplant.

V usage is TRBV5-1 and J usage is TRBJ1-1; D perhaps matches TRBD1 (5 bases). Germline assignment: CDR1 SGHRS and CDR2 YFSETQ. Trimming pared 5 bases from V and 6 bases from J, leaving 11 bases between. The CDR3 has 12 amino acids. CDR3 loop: CASSFQGPEAFF. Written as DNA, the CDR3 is TGCGCCAGCAGTTTTCAGGGTCCTGAAGCTTTCTTT.

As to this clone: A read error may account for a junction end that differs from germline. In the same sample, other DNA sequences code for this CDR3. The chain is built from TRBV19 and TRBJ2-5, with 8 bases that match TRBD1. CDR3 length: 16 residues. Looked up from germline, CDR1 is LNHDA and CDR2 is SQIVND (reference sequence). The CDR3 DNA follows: TGCGCCAGTAGTATAGTATCCGGCAGGGGGCAGGAGACCCAGTACTTC. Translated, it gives CASSIVSGRGQETQYF.

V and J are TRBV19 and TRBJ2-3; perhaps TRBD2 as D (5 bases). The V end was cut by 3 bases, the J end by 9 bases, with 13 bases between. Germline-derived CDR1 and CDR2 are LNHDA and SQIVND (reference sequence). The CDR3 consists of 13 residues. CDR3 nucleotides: TGTGCCAGTAGTATTGACCCTAGCCGCACGCAGTATTTT. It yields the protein CASSIDPSRTQYF.

CDR3 region: CASSSTGTGNTIYF. DNA for the CDR3: TGTGCCAGCAGCTCTACAGGGACTGGAAACACCATATATTTT. This chain joins TRBV5-4 and TRBJ1-3, with a tentative D call TRBD1 (6 bases). Germline lookup yields CDR1 SGHNT and CDR2 YYREEE (reference sequence). The V gene lost 3 bases and the J gene lost 2 bases, with 9 bases spanning the gap. The CDR3 is 14 residues long.

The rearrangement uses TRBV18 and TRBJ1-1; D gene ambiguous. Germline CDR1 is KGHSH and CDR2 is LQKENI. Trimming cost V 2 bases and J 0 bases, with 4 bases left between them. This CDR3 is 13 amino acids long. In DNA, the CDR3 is TGTGCCAGCTCACCAGGGGTGAACACTGAAGCTTTCTTT. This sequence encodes CASSPGVNTEAFF.

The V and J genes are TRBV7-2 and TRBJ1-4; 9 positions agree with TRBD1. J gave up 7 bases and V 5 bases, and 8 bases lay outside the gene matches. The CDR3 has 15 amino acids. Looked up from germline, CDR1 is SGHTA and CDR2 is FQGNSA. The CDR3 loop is CASSKYRGPGEKLFF. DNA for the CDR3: TGTGCCAGCAGCAAATACAGGGGGCCAGGTGAAAAACTGTTTTTT.

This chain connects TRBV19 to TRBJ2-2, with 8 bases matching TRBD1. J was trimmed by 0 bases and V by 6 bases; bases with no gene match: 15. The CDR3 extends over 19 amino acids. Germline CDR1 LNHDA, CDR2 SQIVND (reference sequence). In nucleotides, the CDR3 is TGTGCCAGTAGCTTACTCCCCGGGACAGGTGGAGCGAACACCGGGGAGCTGTTTTTT. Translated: CASSLLPGTGGANTGELFF.

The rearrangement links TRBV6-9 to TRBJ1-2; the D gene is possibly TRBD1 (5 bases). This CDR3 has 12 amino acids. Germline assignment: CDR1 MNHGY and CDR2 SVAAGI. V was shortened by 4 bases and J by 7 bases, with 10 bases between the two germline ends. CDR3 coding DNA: TGTGCCAGCAGTTCCAGGGATAGTGGCTACACCTTC. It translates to CASSSRDSGYTF.

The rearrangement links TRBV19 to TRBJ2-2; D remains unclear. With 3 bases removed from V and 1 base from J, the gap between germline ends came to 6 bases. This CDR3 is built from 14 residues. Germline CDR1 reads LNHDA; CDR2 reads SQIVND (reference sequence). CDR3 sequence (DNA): TGTGCCAGTAGTATCCGGCGGAACACCGGGGAGCTGTTTTTT. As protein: CASSIRRNTGELFF. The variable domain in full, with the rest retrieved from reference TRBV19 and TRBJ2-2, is DGGITQSPKYLFRKEGQNVTLSCEQNLNHDAMYWYRQDPGQGLRLIYYSQIVNDFQKGDIAEGYSVSREKKESFPLTVTSAQKNPTAFYLCASSIRRNTGELFFGEGSRLTVL.

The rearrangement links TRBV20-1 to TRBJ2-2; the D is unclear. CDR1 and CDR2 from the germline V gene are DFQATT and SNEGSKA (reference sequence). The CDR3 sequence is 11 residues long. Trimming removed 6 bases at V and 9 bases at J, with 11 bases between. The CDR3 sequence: CSALPPWELFF. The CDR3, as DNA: TGCAGTGCGCTACCTCCCTGGGAGCTGTTTTTT.

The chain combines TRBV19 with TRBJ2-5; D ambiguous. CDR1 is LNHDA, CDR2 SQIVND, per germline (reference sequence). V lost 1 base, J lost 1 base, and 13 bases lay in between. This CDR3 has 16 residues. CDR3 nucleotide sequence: TGTGCCAGTAGTATAGCGGCCAGAACTTCCCAAGAGACCCAGTACTTC. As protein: CASSIAARTSQETQYF.

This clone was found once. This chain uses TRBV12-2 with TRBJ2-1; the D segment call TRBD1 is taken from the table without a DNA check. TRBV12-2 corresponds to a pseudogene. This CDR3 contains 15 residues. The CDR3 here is CASRLARGQGHEQFF. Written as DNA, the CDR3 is TGTGCAAGTCGCTTAGCGCGTGGACAGGGTCATGAGCAGTTCTTC.

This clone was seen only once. CDR3 amino acids: CATSRDFAAGGTGYTF. Here the CDR3 DNA reads TGTGCCACCAGCAGAGATTTTGCGGCAGGGGGTACAGGCTACACCTTC. This sequence joins TRBV15 and TRBJ1-2, with TRBD1 matching over 7 bases. CDR3 length: 16 residues. The germline CDR1 and CDR2 sequences are LNHNV and YYDKDF (reference sequence). The ends lost 0 bases at V and 8 bases at J; junction bases unmatched: 12.

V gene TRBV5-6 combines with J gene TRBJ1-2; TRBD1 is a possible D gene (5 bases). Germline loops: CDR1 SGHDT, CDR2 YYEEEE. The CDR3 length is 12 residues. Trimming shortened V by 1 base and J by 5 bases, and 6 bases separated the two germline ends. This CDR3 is CASSLPGYGYTF. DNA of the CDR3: TGTGCCAGCAGCTTGCCAGGGTATGGCTACACCTTC.

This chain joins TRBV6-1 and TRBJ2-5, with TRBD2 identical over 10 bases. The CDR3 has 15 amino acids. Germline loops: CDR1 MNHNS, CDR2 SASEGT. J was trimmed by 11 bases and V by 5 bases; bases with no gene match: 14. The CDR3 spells CASSLRAGGPVEQYF. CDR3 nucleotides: TGTGCCAGCAGTCTCCGAGCGGGGGGGCCTGTGGAACAGTACTTC.

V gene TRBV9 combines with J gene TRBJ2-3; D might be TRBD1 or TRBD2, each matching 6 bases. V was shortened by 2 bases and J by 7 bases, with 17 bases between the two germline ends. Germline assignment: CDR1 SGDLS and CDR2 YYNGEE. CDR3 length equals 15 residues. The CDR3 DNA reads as TGTGCCAGCAGCGTGGGGGGCGAAGTTAGATATACGCAGTATTTT. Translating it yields CASSVGGEVRYTQYF.

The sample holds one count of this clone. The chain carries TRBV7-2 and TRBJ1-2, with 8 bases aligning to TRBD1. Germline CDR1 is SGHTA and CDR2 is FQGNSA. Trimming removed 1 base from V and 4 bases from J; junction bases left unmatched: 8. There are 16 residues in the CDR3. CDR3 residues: CASSLDWGTGGYGYTF. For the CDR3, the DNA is TGTGCCAGCAGCTTAGATTGGGGAACAGGGGGCTATGGCTACACCTTC. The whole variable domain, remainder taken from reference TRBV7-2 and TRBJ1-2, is GAGVSQSPSNKVTEKGKDVELRCDPISGHTALYWYRQSLGQGLEFLIYFQGNSAPDKSGLPSDRFSAERTGGSVSTLTIQRTQQEDSAVYLCASSLDWGTGGYGYTFGSGTRLTVV.

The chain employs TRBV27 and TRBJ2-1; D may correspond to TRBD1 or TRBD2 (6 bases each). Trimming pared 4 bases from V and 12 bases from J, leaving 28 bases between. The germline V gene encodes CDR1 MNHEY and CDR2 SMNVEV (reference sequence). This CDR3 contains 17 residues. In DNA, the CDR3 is TGTGCCAGCAGTTCCCGTGCCGGGTTGATAGCGGTACAGGGGCAGTTCTTC. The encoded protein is CASSSRAGLIAVQGQFF.

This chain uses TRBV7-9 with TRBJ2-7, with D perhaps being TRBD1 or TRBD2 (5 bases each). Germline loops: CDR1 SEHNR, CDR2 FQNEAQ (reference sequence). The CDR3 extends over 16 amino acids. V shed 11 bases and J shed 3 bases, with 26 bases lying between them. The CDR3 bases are TGTGCCTCGGGGACGGAGCTGGTAACGAATATCTACGAGCAGTACTTC. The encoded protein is CASGTELVTNIYEQYF.

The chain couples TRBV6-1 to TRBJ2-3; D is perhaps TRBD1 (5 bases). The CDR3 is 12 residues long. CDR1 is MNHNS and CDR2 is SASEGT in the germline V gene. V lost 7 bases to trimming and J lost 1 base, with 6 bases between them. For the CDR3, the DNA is TGTGCCAGCACACAGGGCACAGATACGCAGTATTTT. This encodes CASTQGTDTQYF.

CDR3 DNA: TGTGCCAGCAGTTTAATAGCGGGGGCCTACACCGGGGAGCTGTTTTTT. Encoded protein: CASSLIAGAYTGELFF. The chain recombines TRBV27 with TRBJ2-2; 9 nucleotides match TRBD2. Germline V CDR1 and CDR2: MNHEY, SMNVEV (reference sequence). With V trimmed by 2 bases and J by 3 bases, 4 bases remained unmatched. This CDR3 contains 16 residues.

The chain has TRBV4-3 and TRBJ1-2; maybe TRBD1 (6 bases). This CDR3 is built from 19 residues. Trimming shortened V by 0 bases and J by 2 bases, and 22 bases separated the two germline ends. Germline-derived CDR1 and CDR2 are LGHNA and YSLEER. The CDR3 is CASSQEITGPGQPNYGYTF. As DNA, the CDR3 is TGCGCCAGCAGCCAAGAAATTACTGGCCCAGGACAGCCCAACTATGGCTACACCTTC.

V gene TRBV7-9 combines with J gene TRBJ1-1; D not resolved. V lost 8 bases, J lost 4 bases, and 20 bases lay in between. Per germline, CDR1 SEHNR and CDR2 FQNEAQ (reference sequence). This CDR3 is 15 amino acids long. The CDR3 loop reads CASSSGRQVSTEAFF. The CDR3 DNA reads TGTGCCAGCTCATCAGGTAGGCAGGTGAGCACTGAAGCTTTCTTT. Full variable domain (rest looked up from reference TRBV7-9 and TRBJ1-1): DTGVSQNPRHKITKRGQNVTFRCDPISEHNRLYWYRQTLGQGPEFLTYFQNEAQLEKSRLLSDRFSAERPKGSFSTLEIQRTEQGDSAMYLCASSSGRQVSTEAFFGQGTRLTVV.

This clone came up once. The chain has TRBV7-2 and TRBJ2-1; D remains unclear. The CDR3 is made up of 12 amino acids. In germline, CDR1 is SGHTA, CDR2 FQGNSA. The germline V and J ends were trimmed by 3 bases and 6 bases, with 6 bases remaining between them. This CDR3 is CASSLIPNEQFF. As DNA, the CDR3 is TGTGCCAGCAGCTTGATTCCCAATGAGCAGTTCTTC.

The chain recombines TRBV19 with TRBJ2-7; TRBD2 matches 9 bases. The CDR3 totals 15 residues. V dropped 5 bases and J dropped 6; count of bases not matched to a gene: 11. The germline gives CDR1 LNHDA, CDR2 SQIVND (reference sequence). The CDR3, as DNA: TGTGCCAGTAGTCCCTTATCAGCGGGAGGAATCGAGCAGTACTTC. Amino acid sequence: CASSPLSAGGIEQYF.

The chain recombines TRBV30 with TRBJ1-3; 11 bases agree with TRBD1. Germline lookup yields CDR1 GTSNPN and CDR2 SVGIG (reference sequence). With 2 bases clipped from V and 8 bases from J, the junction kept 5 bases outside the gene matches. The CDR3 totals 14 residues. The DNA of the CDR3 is TGTGCCTGGAGTTGGGGGACAGGGGGATACACCATATATTTT. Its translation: CAWSWGTGGYTIYF.

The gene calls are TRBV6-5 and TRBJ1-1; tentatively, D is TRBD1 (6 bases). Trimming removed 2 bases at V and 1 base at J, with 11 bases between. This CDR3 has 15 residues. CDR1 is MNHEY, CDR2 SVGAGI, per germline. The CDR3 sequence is CASSYGGGWNTEAFF. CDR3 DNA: TGTGCCAGCAGTTACGGGGGGGGCTGGAACACTGAAGCTTTCTTT.

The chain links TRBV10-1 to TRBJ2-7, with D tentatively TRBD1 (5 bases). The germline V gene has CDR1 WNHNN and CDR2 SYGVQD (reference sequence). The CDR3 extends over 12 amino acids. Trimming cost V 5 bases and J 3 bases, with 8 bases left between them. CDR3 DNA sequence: TGCGCCAGCAGTCCCCAGGGCTACGAGCAGTACTTC. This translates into CASSPQGYEQYF.

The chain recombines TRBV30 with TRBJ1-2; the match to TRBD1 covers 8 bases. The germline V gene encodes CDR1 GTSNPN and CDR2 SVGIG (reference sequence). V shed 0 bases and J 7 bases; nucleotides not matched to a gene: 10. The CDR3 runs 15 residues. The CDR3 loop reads CAWSVLTGEVGGYTF. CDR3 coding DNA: TGTGCCTGGAGTGTGCTGACAGGGGAAGTTGGTGGCTACACCTTC.

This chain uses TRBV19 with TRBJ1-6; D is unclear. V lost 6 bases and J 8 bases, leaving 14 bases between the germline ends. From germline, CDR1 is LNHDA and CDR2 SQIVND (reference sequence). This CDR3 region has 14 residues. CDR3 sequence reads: CASRWGGSDSPLHF. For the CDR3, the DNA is TGTGCCAGTAGATGGGGTGGTTCTGATTCACCCCTCCACTTT. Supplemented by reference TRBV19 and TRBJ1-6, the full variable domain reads DGGITQSPKYLFRKEGQNVTLSCEQNLNHDAMYWYRQDPGQGLRLIYYSQIVNDFQKGDIAEGYSVSREKKESFPLTVTSAQKNPTAFYLCASRWGGSDSPLHFGNGTRLTVT.

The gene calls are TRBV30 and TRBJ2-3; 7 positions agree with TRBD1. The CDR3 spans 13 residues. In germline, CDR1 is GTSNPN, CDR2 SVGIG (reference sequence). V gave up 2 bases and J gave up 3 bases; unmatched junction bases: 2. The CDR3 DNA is TGTGCCTGGAGTAAGGGGGCGACAGATACGCAGTATTTT. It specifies CAWSKGATDTQYF. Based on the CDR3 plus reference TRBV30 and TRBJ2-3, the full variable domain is SQTIHQWPATLVQPVGSPLSLECTVEGTSNPNLYWYRQAAGRGLQLLFYSVGIGQISSEVPQNLSASRPQDRQFILSSKKLLLSDSGFYLCAWSKGATDTQYFGPGTRLTVL.